The following is a TCR beta chain sequence with its context. Its antigen is undetermined. The V gene end was trimmed by 1 base and the J gene end by 5 bases; junction bases not matched to a gene: 2. Germline V gene data show CDR1 as LGHNA and CDR2 as YNFKEQ. The length of the CDR3 is 15 residues. The sample originates from a study of beta chain features in type 1 diabetes. Study findings and constraints: When Type 1 diabetes patients were examined, their TCRB CDR3s proved moderately but significantly shorter in all four CD4+ subsets. It was possible that PCR favored shorter templates, equally so in patients and controls.

The single heparinised draw taken from each donor contained around 120 mL of blood on average. Sorting that relied on CD45RO/CCR7/CD25/CD127/CD95/CD27 yielded CD4+ naive, central memory, regulatory and stem cell-like memory cells. The sequenced template was cDNA made from the entire isolated RNA. Sequenced by immunoSEQ multiplex PCR; TCRdb stores in-frame clones only, minus some. The sample carries 300,000 or so clones, 7% to 9% recorded once. Sample: central memory CD4+ T cells from blood. This TCR derives from a woman aged 18-29 years in good health. The V and J genes are TRBV4-2 and TRBJ2-5; 12 positions agree with TRBD2. The CDR3 region has the DNA TGTGCCAGCAGCCAAGGACTAGCGGGAGCGGAGACCCAGTACTTC. As protein: CASSQGLAGAETQYF.